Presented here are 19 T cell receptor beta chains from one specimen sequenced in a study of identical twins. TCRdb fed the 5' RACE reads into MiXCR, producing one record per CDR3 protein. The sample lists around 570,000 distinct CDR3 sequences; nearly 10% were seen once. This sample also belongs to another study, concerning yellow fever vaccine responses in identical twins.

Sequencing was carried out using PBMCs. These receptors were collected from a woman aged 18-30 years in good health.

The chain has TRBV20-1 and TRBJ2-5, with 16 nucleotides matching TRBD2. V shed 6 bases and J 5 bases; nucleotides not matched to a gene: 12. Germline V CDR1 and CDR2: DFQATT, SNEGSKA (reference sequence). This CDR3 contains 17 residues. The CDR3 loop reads CSAPMGLAGGLGETQYF. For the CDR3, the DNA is TGCAGTGCCCCGATGGGACTAGCGGGAGGGCTTGGGGAGACCCAGTACTTC.

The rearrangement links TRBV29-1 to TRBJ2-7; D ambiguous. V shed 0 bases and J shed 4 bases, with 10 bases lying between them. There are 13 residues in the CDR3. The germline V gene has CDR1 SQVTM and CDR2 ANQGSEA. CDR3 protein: CSVEDSPRYEQYF. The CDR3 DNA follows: TGCAGCGTTGAAGATTCCCCTAGATACGAGCAGTACTTC.

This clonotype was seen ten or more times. The CDR3 DNA sequence: TGCGCCAGCAGCCAAGAGGGGGCTTACGAGCAGTACTTC. Translating it yields CASSQEGAYEQYF. The chain employs TRBV4-3 and TRBJ2-7; possibly TRBD1 for D (6 bases). The CDR3 consists of 13 residues. Trimming cost V 0 bases and J 4 bases, with 7 bases left between them. Per germline, CDR1 LGHNA and CDR2 YSLEER.

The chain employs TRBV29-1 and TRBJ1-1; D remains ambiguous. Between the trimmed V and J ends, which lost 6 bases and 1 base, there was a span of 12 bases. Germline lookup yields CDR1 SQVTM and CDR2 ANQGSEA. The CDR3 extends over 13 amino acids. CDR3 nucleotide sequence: TGCAGCGTGAACCCCGGGGAGAACACTGAAGCTTTCTTT. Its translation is CSVNPGENTEAFF.

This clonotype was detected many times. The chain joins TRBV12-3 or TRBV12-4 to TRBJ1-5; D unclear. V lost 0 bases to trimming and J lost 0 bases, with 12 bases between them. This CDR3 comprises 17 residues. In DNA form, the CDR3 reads TGTGCCAGCAGTTTAGCTTTGGCAGAATATAGCAATCAGCCCCAGCATTTT. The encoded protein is CASSLALAEYSNQPQHF.

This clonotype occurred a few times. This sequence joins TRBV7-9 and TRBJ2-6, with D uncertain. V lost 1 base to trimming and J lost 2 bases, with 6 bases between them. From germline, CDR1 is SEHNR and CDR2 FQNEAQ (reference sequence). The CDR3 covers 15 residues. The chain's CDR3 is CASSLGVPGANVLTF. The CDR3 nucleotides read TGTGCCAGCAGCTTAGGGGTACCTGGGGCCAACGTCCTGACTTTC.

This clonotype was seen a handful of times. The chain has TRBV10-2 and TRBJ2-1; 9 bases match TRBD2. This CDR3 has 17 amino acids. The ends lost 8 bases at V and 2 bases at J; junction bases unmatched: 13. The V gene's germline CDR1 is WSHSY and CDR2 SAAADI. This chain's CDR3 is CASHINSGRLTYNEQFF. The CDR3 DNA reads TGCGCCAGCCATATCAACAGCGGGAGGCTTACCTACAATGAGCAGTTCTTC.

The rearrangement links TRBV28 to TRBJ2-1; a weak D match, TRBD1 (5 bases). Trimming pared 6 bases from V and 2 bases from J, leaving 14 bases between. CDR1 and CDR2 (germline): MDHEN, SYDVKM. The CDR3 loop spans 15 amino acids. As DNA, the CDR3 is TGTGCCAGCAGCGACAGCAGATCCCCCTACAATGAGCAGTTCTTC. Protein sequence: CASSDSRSPYNEQFF.

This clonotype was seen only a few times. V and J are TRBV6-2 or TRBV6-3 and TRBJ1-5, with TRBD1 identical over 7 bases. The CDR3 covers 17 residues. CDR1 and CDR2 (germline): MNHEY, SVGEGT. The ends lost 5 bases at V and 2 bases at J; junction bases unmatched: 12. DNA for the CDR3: TGTGCCAGCAGTAAAAGGACAGGACAAGGAGGCAATCAGCCCCAGCATTTT. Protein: CASSKRTGQGGNQPQHF.

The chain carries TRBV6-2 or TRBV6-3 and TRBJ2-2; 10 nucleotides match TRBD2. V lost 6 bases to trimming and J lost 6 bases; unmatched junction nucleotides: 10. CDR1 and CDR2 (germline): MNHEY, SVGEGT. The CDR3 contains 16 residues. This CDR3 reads CASSRELAGVSGELFF. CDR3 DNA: TGTGCCAGCAGCCGAGAGCTAGCGGGAGTCTCCGGGGAGCTGTTTTTT.

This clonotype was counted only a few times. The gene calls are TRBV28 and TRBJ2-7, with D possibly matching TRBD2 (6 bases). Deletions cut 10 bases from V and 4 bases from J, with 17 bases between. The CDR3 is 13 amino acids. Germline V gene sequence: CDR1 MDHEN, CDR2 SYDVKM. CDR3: CATDGGPHYEQYF. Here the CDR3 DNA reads TGTGCCACCGACGGGGGACCGCATTACGAGCAGTACTTC.

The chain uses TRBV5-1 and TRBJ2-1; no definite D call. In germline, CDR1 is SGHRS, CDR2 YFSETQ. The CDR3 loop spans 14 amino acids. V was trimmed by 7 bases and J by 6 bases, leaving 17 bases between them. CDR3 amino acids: CASRSWTTINEQFF. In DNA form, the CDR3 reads TGCGCCAGCCGCTCATGGACGACAATCAATGAGCAGTTCTTC. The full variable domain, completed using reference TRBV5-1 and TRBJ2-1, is KAGVTQTPRYLIKTRGQQVTLSCSPISGHRSVSWYQQTPGQGLQFLFEYFSETQRNKGNFPGRFSGRQFSNSRSEMNVSTLELGDSALYLCASRSWTTINEQFFGPGTRLTVL.

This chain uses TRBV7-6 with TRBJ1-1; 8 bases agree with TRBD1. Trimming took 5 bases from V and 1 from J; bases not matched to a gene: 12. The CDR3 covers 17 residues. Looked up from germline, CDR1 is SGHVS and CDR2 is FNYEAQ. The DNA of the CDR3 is TGTGCCAGCAGCCGTGGGTGGGGAGGACAGGGGAACACTGAAGCTTTCTTT. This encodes CASSRGWGGQGNTEAFF.

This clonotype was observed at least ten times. CDR3 region: CASSPGQGDGYTF. CDR3 sequence (DNA): TGTGCCAGCAGCCCCGGACAGGGGGATGGCTACACCTTC. The chain uses TRBV7-2 and TRBJ1-2, with TRBD1 identical over 10 bases. The CDR3 is 13 residues long. Germline V lookup: CDR1 SGHTA, CDR2 FQGNSA. The J segment lost 6 bases and the V segment lost 5 bases, leaving 3 bases of the junction unmatched.

The CDR3 region has the DNA TGTGCCACCAGCAGAGATAGGACTACCTCATACGAGCAGTACTTC. Amino acid sequence: CATSRDRTTSYEQYF. The chain couples TRBV15 to TRBJ2-7; D is perhaps TRBD2 (6 bases). This CDR3 is built from 15 residues. Germline V lookup: CDR1 LNHNV, CDR2 YYDKDF (reference sequence). V lost 0 bases and J lost 4, with 13 bases in between.

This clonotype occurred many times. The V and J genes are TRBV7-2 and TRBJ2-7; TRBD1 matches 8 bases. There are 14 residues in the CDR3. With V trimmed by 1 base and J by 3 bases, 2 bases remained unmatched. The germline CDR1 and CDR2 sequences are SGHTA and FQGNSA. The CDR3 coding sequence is TGTGCCAGCAGCTTAGTGGGACAGGACTACGAGCAGTACTTC. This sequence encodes CASSLVGQDYEQYF. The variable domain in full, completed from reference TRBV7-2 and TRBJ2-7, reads GAGVSQSPSNKVTEKGKDVELRCDPISGHTALYWYRQSLGQGLEFLIYFQGNSAPDKSGLPSDRFSAERTGGSVSTLTIQRTQQEDSAVYLCASSLVGQDYEQYFGPGTRLTVT.

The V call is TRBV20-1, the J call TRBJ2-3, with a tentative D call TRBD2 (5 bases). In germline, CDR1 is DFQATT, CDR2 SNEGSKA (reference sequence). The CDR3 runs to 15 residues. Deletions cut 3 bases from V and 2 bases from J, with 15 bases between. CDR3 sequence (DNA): TGCAGTGCTAGTCTCTCCGGGGTGATCACAGATACGCAGTATTTT. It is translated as CSASLSGVITDTQYF.

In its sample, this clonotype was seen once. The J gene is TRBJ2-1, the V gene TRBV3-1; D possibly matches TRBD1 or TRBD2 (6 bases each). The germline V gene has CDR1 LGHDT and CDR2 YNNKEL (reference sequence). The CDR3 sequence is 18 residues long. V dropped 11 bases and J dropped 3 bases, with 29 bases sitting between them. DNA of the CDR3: TGTGCCTTCAGTCTTAGGGGGGTAGCCCTTCAGTTCTACAATGAGCAGTTCTTC. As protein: CAFSLRGVALQFYNEQFF.

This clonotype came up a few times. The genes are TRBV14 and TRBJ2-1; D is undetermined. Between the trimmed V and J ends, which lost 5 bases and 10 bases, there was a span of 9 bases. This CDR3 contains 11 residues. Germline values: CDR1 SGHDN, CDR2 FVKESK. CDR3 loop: CASSSFGEQFF. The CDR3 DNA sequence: TGTGCCAGCAGCTCTTTCGGGGAGCAGTTCTTC.